This T cell receptor beta chain appears in the sequencing data of a study of T cells after yellow fever vaccination. Whole-study context: Where fractions had low cell numbers, libraries were prepared from them with the SMART-Seq v4 Ultra Low Input RNA kit. Notes on the study in general: After the booster, 95% to 98% of CD4 and roughly nine tenths of CD8 primary-response clones were re-detected. Bulk-population clonotypes that are abundant could appear as contaminants in FACS-sorted repertoires. It was a weaker secondary response, yet one that peaked faster, at day 5 versus 15.

TCRdb used MiXCR to reprocess the 5' RACE reads, holding one entry per CDR3 protein. In the table there are under 350,000 distinct CDR3 sequences, over 3.5% of which are singletons. This clonotype appeared a few times. No antigen is known for it. Germline V gene data show CDR1 as MNHEY and CDR2 as SVGEGT. The CDR3 sequence is 15 residues long. V dropped 3 bases and J dropped 2; count of bases not matched to a gene: 7. The starting material was PBMCs, obtained 5 days after the yellow fever booster vaccination. The receptor comes from a young man who received the YFV17D yellow fever vaccine. V usage is TRBV6-2 or TRBV6-3 and J usage is TRBJ2-7, with 7 bases lining up with TRBD1. CDR3 bases: TGTGCCAGCAGTTATTCCGGGACAGCCACCTACGAGCAGTACTTC. Its protein is CASSYSGTATYEQYF.